The entry that follows covers one T cell receptor (beta chain) sequence. This CDR3 is also generated by other DNA sequences in the sample. This table comes from immunoSEQ multiplex PCR, and its TCRdb copy is limited to in-frame clones, with some not included. The table lists about 190,000 clones, roughly 89% of them singletons. This entry belongs to a study of blood T cell repertoires in COVID-19. With 4 bases removed from V and 0 bases from J, the gap between germline ends came to 6 bases. Germline V lookup: CDR1 MNHEY, CDR2 SVGEGT. This CDR3 is 13 amino acids long. The chain joins TRBV6-2 or TRBV6-3 to TRBJ1-1; D not certain. This sequence originates from a man between 50 and 59 years old with acute or convalescent COVID-19. The sequenced material came from peripheral blood. The CDR3 DNA reads as TGTGCCAGCAGTTTTACACTGAACACTGAAGCTTTCTTT. Protein sequence: CASSFTLNTEAFF.